A single sample gave rise to the 11 T cell receptor beta chains below, sequenced in a study of blood T cell repertoires in COVID-19. TCRdb keeps only in-frame clones here, not all; method: immunoSEQ multiplex PCR. The repertoire holds 330,000 or so clones, with over 80% as singletons. Sequencing input: PBMCs or T cells enriched from blood (not recorded which). Receptors were obtained from a man aged 30 to 45 who had recovered from COVID-19.

The rearrangement uses TRBV10-3 and TRBJ2-3; 10 positions match TRBD2. Trimming cost V 6 bases and J 7 bases; bases outside gene matches: 10. This CDR3 spans 15 amino acids. CDR1 and CDR2 (germline): ENHRY, SYGVKD. This chain's CDR3 is CAISGISGGPYTQYF. DNA for the CDR3: TGTGCCATCAGCGGCATTAGCGGGGGGCCATATACGCAGTATTTT.

The chain joins TRBV5-4 to TRBJ2-3, with D possibly TRBD2 on 6 matching bases. With 2 bases removed from V and 1 base from J, the gap between germline ends came to 14 bases. The CDR3 loop spans 16 amino acids. Germline assignment: CDR1 SGHNT and CDR2 YYREEE (reference sequence). The CDR3 is CASSLRDSTGTDTQYF. Written as DNA, the CDR3 is TGTGCCAGCAGCTTAAGGGACTCGACAGGCACAGATACGCAGTATTTT.

The chain joins TRBV19 to TRBJ1-2; 7 bases match TRBD1. The germline gives CDR1 LNHDA, CDR2 SQIVND (reference sequence). This CDR3 contains 13 residues. V shed 5 bases, J shed 4 bases, and the junction held 4 bases outside the gene matches. The CDR3 nucleotides read TGTGCCAGTAGTTGGGACAGTCTCTATGGCTACACCTTC. Amino acids: CASSWDSLYGYTF.

The V gene is TRBV6-1, the J gene TRBJ1-2; 8 bases map to TRBD1. The CDR3 extends over 14 amino acids. Trimming at V came to 3 bases and at J to 5 bases, leaving 5 bases not matched to a gene. Germline loops: CDR1 MNHNS, CDR2 SASEGT. CDR3 bases: TGTGCCAGCAGTGAGACTTACAGGGGGTATGGCTACACCTTC. Residues: CASSETYRGYGYTF.

V is TRBV24-1 and J is TRBJ1-1; D remains unclear. This CDR3 is built from 12 residues. Germline values: CDR1 KGHDR, CDR2 SFDVKD. V dropped 4 bases and J dropped 3 bases, with 5 bases sitting between them. CDR3 coding DNA: TGTGCCACCAGTGAGAGGGACACTGAAGCTTTCTTT. Amino acid sequence: CATSERDTEAFF.

The chain uses TRBV28 and TRBJ1-2; D perhaps matches TRBD1 (6 bases). The V end was cut by 6 bases, the J end by 0 bases, with 11 bases between. This CDR3 spans 14 amino acids. The germline CDR1 and CDR2 sequences are MDHEN and SYDVKM. The CDR3 sequence is CASSRTATNYGYTF. The CDR3 DNA is TGTGCCAGCAGCCGGACAGCCACTAACTATGGCTACACCTTC.

The rearrangement joins TRBV5-4 to TRBJ2-1, with 13 bases aligning to TRBD2. This CDR3 contains 16 residues. The J segment lost 7 bases and the V segment lost 4 bases, leaving 8 bases of the junction unmatched. Germline V gene lookup returns CDR1 SGHNT and CDR2 YYREEE (reference sequence). The CDR3 region has the DNA TGTGCCAGCAGCACCAGACTAGCGGGGGGTTCGAATGAGCAGTTCTTC. It yields the protein CASSTRLAGGSNEQFF.

A single count supports this clone. The chain uses TRBV12-3 or TRBV12-4 and TRBJ2-1, with TRBD1 as a possible D gene (5 bases). V lost 6 bases, J lost 5 bases, and 8 bases lay in between. This CDR3 region has 12 residues. The CDR3 region has the DNA TGTGCCAGCAGCAGGACAAACAATGAGCAGTTCTTC. It yields the protein CASSRTNNEQFF.

The chain couples TRBV2 to TRBJ2-5; TRBD1 aligns across 9 bases. CDR3 length: 15 amino acids. The germline V gene has CDR1 SNHLY and CDR2 FYNNEI. The V segment lost 2 bases and the J segment 4 bases; nucleotides outside the gene matches: 5. The CDR3 sequence is CASSETGTGRETQYF. DNA for the CDR3: TGTGCCAGCAGTGAAACCGGGACAGGGAGAGAGACCCAGTACTTC.

The CDR3 DNA sequence: TGTGCCAGCAGCTTAGGTTCCTCCTACCAAGAGACCCAGTACTTC. Its protein product is CASSLGSSYQETQYF. The chain uses TRBV7-9 and TRBJ2-5, with D hard to call. Looked up from germline, CDR1 is SEHNR and CDR2 is FQNEAQ (reference sequence). The CDR3 has 15 amino acids. Deletions cut 1 base from V and 0 bases from J, with 9 bases between.

V is TRBV7-2 and J is TRBJ1-5; D gene ambiguous. Looked up from germline, CDR1 is SGHTA and CDR2 is FQGNSA. This CDR3 comprises 12 residues. Trimming stripped 4 bases from V and 4 bases from J, with 5 bases between. In nucleotides, the CDR3 is TGTGCCAGCAGCTCCCAAAATCAGCCCCAGCATTTT. It is translated as CASSSQNQPQHF.